Below, 9 T cell receptor beta chains from the same sample are listed, as sequenced in a study of CD8+ T cells in alopecia areata. The authors extracted RNA and reverse transcribed it into cDNA as the sequencing template. Method: immunoSEQ multiplex PCR; TCRdb's copy keeps in-frame clones and lacks some. Counted here are around 140,000 clones, around 47% occurring once; the ten biggest clones make up roughly 6.8%. Sequences were obtained from CD4+ T cells sorted from blood. Every receptor here comes from a human donor with alopecia areata.

The chain carries TRBV30 and TRBJ2-3; D is undetermined. Germline CDR1 and CDR2: GTSNPN and SVGIG (reference sequence). Trimming took off 2 bases at V and 5 bases at J, with 17 bases between the two ends. The CDR3 has 15 residues. The CDR3 loop is CAWSKGSSLRDTQYF. The CDR3 DNA is TGTGCCTGGAGTAAGGGATCCTCATTACGAGATACGCAGTATTTT.

This clone is a singleton in its sample. The chain employs TRBV5-1 and TRBJ1-5; D gene uncertain. With 4 bases removed from V and 7 bases from J, the gap between germline ends came to 15 bases. The CDR3 spans 14 residues. Per germline, CDR1 SGHRS and CDR2 YFSETQ. The CDR3 sequence: CASSPGMDYQPQHF. CDR3 bases: TGCGCCAGCAGCCCGGGGATGGATTACCAGCCCCAGCATTTT.

This clone was counted between two and nine times. The V gene is TRBV29-1, the J gene TRBJ2-1, with D hard to call. Germline CDR1 reads SQVTM; CDR2 reads ANQGSEA. The V and J ends lost 7 bases and 3 bases respectively, with 7 bases between them. This CDR3 spans 11 amino acids. The CDR3 loop reads CSAAVYNEQFF. In nucleotides, the CDR3 is TGCAGCGCAGCAGTCTACAATGAGCAGTTCTTC.

The gene calls are TRBV5-4 and TRBJ2-6; D is uncertain. Between the trimmed V and J ends, which lost 2 bases and 0 bases, there was a span of 3 bases. The CDR3 is 14 residues long. Germline V gives CDR1 SGHNT, CDR2 YYREEE (reference sequence). In nucleotides, the CDR3 is TGTGCCAGCAGCTTTTACTCTGGGGCCAACGTCCTGACTTTC. It is translated as CASSFYSGANVLTF.

This clone turned up a few times. The chain combines TRBV18 with TRBJ2-5, with 7 bases matching TRBD1. Germline V gene sequence: CDR1 KGHSH, CDR2 LQKENI. Unmatched junction bases numbered 8, after V lost 3 bases and J lost 1 base. CDR3 length: 16 residues. In DNA, the CDR3 is TGTGCCAGCTCACCCCCCGGGACAGTACTCCAAGAGACCCAGTACTTC. Translating it yields CASSPPGTVLQETQYF.

The chain has TRBV28 and TRBJ1-2; the match to TRBD1 covers 9 bases. Germline assignment: CDR1 MDHEN and CDR2 SYDVKM. V shed 2 bases and J 8 bases; nucleotides not matched to a gene: 0. The length of the CDR3 is 12 residues. CDR3 DNA: TGTGCCAGCAGTTTAGGGACAGGGGGCTACACCTTC. Its protein product is CASSLGTGGYTF.

The CDR3 sequence: CASSPQGTHYGYTF. The CDR3 DNA sequence: TGCGCCAGCAGCCCGCAGGGAACGCACTATGGCTACACCTTC. The chain is built from TRBV5-1 and TRBJ1-2; TRBD1 is a possible D gene (5 bases). This CDR3 region has 14 residues. Germline lookup yields CDR1 SGHRS and CDR2 YFSETQ. Trimming pared 4 bases from V and 3 bases from J, leaving 13 bases between.

V is TRBV30 and J is TRBJ2-5; no reliable D call. CDR3 length: 12 amino acids. The V and J ends lost 2 bases and 5 bases respectively, with 9 bases between them. The germline CDR1 and CDR2 sequences are GTSNPN and SVGIG (reference sequence). The CDR3 DNA reads as TGTGCCTGGAGTCCCTTGGTGGAGACCCAGTACTTC. Translated, it gives CAWSPLVETQYF.

V usage is TRBV29-1 and J usage is TRBJ1-1, with D unresolved. Between the trimmed V and J ends, which lost 3 bases and 0 bases, there was a span of 11 bases. The length of the CDR3 is 14 residues. Per germline, CDR1 SQVTM and CDR2 ANQGSEA. In DNA, the CDR3 is TGCAGCGTTGATCTAGCCAGCGTGAACACTGAAGCTTTCTTT. As protein: CSVDLASVNTEAFF. Looking up the rest from reference TRBV29-1 and TRBJ1-1 gives the full variable domain: SAVISQKPSRDICQRGTSLTIQCQVDSQVTMMFWYRQQPGQSLTLIATANQGSEATYESGFVIDKFPISRPNLTFSTLTVSNMSPEDSSIYLCSVDLASVNTEAFFGQGTRLTVV.